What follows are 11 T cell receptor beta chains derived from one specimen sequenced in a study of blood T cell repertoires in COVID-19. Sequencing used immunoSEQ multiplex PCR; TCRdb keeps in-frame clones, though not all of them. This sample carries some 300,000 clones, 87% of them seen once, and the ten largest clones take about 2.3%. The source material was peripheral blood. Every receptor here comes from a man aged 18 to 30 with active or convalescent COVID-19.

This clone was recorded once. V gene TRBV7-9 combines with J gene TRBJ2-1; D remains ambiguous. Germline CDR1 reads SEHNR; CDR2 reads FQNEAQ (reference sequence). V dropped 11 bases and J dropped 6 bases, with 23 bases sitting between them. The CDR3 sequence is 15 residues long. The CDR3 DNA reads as TGTGCCTCCCACACCAGCGTAGGCCAATTCAATGAGCAGTTCTTC. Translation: CASHTSVGQFNEQFF.

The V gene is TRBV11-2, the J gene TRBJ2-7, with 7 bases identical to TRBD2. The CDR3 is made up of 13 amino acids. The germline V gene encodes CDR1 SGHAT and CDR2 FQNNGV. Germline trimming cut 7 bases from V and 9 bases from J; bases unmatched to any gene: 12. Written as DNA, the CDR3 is TGTGCCAGCACCATTCTAGCGGCCGGCGGGCAGTACTTC. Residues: CASTILAAGGQYF.

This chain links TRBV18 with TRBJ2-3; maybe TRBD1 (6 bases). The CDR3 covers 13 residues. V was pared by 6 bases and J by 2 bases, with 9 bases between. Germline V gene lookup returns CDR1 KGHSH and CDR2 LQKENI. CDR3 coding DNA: TGTGCCAGCTCCCGGGACATCACAGATACGCAGTATTTT. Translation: CASSRDITDTQYF.

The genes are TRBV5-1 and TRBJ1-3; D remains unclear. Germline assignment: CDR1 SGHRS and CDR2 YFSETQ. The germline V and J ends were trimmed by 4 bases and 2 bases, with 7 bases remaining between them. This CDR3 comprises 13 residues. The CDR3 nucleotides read TGCGCCAGCAGCGGCAATACTGGAAACACCATATATTTT. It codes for CASSGNTGNTIYF.

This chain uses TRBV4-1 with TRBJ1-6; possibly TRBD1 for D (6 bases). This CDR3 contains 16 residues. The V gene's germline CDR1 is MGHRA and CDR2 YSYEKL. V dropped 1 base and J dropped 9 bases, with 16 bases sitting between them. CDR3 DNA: TGCGCCAGCAGCCAAGCCATGGGGGGGGCGGGTTCACCCCTCCACTTT. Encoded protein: CASSQAMGGAGSPLHF.

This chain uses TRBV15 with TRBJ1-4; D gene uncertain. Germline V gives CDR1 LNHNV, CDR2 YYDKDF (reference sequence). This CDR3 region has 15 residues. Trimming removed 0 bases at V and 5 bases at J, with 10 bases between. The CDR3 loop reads CATSREVEENEKLFF. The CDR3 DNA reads TGTGCCACCAGCAGAGAAGTAGAGGAGAATGAAAAACTGTTTTTT.

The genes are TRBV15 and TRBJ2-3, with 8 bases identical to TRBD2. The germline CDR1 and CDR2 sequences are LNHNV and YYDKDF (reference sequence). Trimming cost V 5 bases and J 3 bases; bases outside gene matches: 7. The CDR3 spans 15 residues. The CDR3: CATSLGREATDTQYF. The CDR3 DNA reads TGTGCCACCAGCTTGGGGCGGGAGGCTACAGATACGCAGTATTTT.

Written as DNA, the CDR3 is TGTGCCAGCAGTTTTGTGGGGCCGTACGAGCAGTACTTC. Its protein product is CASSFVGPYEQYF. The rearrangement uses TRBV6-5 and TRBJ2-7, with D perhaps matching TRBD1 (5 bases). Germline V gene sequence: CDR1 MNHEY, CDR2 SVGAGI. With 4 bases removed from V and 4 bases from J, the gap between germline ends came to 11 bases. CDR3 length equals 13 residues.

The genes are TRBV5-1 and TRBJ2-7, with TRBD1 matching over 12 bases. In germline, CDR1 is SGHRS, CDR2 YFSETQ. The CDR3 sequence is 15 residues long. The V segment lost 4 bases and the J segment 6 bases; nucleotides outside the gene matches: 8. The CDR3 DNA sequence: TGCGCCAGCAGCGCTCCCGGGACAGGGGGCATCGAGCAGTACTTC. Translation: CASSAPGTGGIEQYF.

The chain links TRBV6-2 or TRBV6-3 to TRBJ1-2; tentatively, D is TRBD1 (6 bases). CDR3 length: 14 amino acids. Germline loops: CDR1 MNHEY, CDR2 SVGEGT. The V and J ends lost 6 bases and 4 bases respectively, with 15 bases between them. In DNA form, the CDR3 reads TGTGCCAGCAGCTATGTGGCGGACAGCTATGGCTACACCTTC. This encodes CASSYVADSYGYTF.

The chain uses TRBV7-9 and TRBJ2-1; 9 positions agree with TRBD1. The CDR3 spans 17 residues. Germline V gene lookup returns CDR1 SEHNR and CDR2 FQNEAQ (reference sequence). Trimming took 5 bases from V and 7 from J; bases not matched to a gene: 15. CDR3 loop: CASSVWGGTGSLNEQFF. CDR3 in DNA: TGTGCCAGCAGCGTGTGGGGCGGGACAGGGTCCTTAAATGAGCAGTTCTTC.